These T cell receptor beta chains were read from a single sample in a study of T cells after yellow fever vaccination. Via MiXCR, TCRdb re-called the 5' RACE reads, giving one row per CDR3 protein. The data contain a few hundred thousand distinct CDR3 sequences, over 3% of them singletons. Material: PBMCs, obtained 15 days after the yellow fever booster vaccination. The source of these receptors is a young man who received the YFV17D yellow fever vaccine. The conserved cysteine and the conserved F or W are not part of the CDR3 here. Each record gives: CDR3 protein, V gene, J gene.

ASSPGARGKNIQY	TRBV3-1	TRBJ2-4
ASSTGYAGNTIY	TRBV6-5	TRBJ1-3
AITEPGSRGYT	TRBV10-3	TRBJ1-2
ASRSQVSNQPQH	TRBV12-3/TRBV12-4	TRBJ1-5
ASSLDPGRAGNEQF	TRBV5-1	TRBJ2-1
ASRISGDQETQY	TRBV12-3/TRBV12-4	TRBJ2-5
ASSPPGQGNAEAF	TRBV5-1	TRBJ1-1
ASSLKSFSVRGQPQH	TRBV28	TRBJ1-5
ASPRRSSYNEQF	TRBV12-1	TRBJ2-1
AIKTSGGTDTQY	TRBV10-3	TRBJ2-3
ASSELGQERSPLH	TRBV6-1	TRBJ1-6
ASSPSGGAMSYNEQF	TRBV11-2	TRBJ2-1
ATSIQSSYNEQF	TRBV15	TRBJ2-1
SVAPGWGMQNTEAF	TRBV29-1	TRBJ1-1